Below, 24 T cell receptor beta chains from the same sample are listed, as sequenced in a study of regulatory T cells in long-lasting Graves disease. Construction of TCR beta libraries relied on iRepertoire HTBI primers and on Arm-PCR targeting CDR3 regions. In TCRdb, the multiplex PCR reads were re-called with MiXCR into one record per CDR3 protein. The table shows 400,000 or so distinct CDR3 sequences, with roughly 20% occurring only once. This sample's time point: persistent/refractory GD, antithyroid drugs over 5 years with positive TRAb. With RNA extracted from PBMCs as input, the TCR library was made. Here the sequenced sample was peripheral blood mononuclear cells (PBMCs), taken when the disease was refractory, from a patient treated with antithyroid drugs. These receptor sequences come from a female donor with Graves disease.

This clonotype was seen ten or more times. The gene calls are TRBV7-2 and TRBJ2-5; D ambiguous. The CDR3 has 13 residues. Trimming pared 2 bases from V and 8 bases from J, leaving 12 bases between. Germline V gene lookup returns CDR1 SGHTA and CDR2 FQGNSA. In nucleotides, the CDR3 is TGTGCCAGCAGCTTATCGGTCTCCGCAACCCAGTACTTC. This encodes CASSLSVSATQYF.

This clonotype has at least ten counts. J is TRBJ2-5 and V is TRBV12-3 or TRBV12-4; 7 bases agree with TRBD1. The CDR3 consists of 16 residues. The V segment lost 4 bases and the J segment 2 bases; nucleotides outside the gene matches: 10. CDR3: CASSSGRLGQQETQYF. The CDR3 DNA reads TGTGCCAGCAGTTCAGGCCGCTTGGGACAGCAAGAGACCCAGTACTTC.

The chain uses TRBV3-1 and TRBJ2-7; 9 bases are a match to TRBD2. V was pared by 6 bases and J by 3 bases, with 9 bases of the junction left unmatched. CDR1 and CDR2 (germline): LGHDT, YNNKEL (reference sequence). The CDR3 contains 15 residues. This CDR3 reads CASRRTSEPFYEQYF. The CDR3 DNA sequence: TGTGCCAGCAGGCGGACTAGCGAACCTTTCTACGAGCAGTACTTC.

The CDR3 sequence is CATSDGGGTRDQYF. The CDR3 coding sequence is TGTGCCACCAGTGACGGGGGGGGAACAAGGGACCAGTACTTC. The rearrangement links TRBV24-1 to TRBJ2-5, with 8 bases lining up with TRBD2. Germline V gene lookup returns CDR1 KGHDR and CDR2 SFDVKD. The V segment lost 4 bases and the J segment 10 bases; nucleotides outside the gene matches: 10. CDR3 length: 14 residues.

This clonotype appeared many times. The J gene is TRBJ1-2, the V gene TRBV7-2, with D perhaps TRBD1 (5 bases). Trimming removed 2 bases at V and 0 bases at J, with 22 bases between. CDR1 and CDR2 from the germline V gene are SGHTA and FQGNSA. The CDR3 consists of 19 residues. The CDR3 DNA sequence: TGTGCCAGCAGCTTATTTTCCGGGGGAAGAACAACCTCTAACTATGGCTACACCTTC. Encoded protein: CASSLFSGGRTTSNYGYTF. The full variable domain, completed using reference TRBV7-2 and TRBJ1-2, is GAGVSQSPSNKVTEKGKDVELRCDPISGHTALYWYRQSLGQGLEFLIYFQGNSAPDKSGLPSDRFSAERTGGSVSTLTIQRTQQEDSAVYLCASSLFSGGRTTSNYGYTFGSGTRLTVV.

This clonotype was seen many times. The genes are TRBV12-3 or TRBV12-4 and TRBJ1-2; D is unclear. CDR3 length: 12 residues. V dropped 5 bases and J dropped 8 bases, with 12 bases sitting between them. CDR3 amino acids: CASSARIGGYTF. The CDR3 DNA reads as TGTGCCAGCAGTGCCCGGATCGGAGGCTACACCTTC.

In its sample, this clonotype was seen a few times. V gene TRBV5-1 combines with J gene TRBJ2-5; D gene ambiguous. The V and J ends lost 0 bases and 4 bases respectively, with 13 bases between them. Germline-derived CDR1 and CDR2 are SGHRS and YFSETQ. The CDR3 runs 15 residues. The CDR3 sequence is CASSLVRAVGETQYF. The CDR3 nucleotides read TGCGCCAGCAGCTTGGTCCGGGCCGTCGGAGAGACCCAGTACTTC.

This clonotype came up a few times. The V and J genes are TRBV6-1 and TRBJ1-5; 10 bases agree with TRBD1. Trimming took 6 bases from V and 4 from J; bases not matched to a gene: 9. CDR1 is MNHNS and CDR2 is SASEGT in the germline V gene. This CDR3 is built from 16 residues. The CDR3 DNA reads TGTGCCAGCAGAACGGACAGGGGGGGGGAAAATCAGCCCCAGCATTTT. It encodes CASRTDRGGENQPQHF.

This clonotype came up many times. CDR3: CASSVDFTFRPYEQYF. The CDR3 bases are TGTGCCAGCAGTGTAGATTTCACCTTCCGACCCTACGAGCAGTACTTC. The chain carries TRBV2 and TRBJ2-7; D is uncertain. Germline V gives CDR1 SNHLY, CDR2 FYNNEI. V was cut by 4 bases and J by 2 bases, with 18 bases left in between. This CDR3 contains 16 residues. Together with reference TRBV2 and TRBJ2-7, the CDR3 gives the full variable domain: EPEVTQTPSHQVTQMGQEVILRCVPISNHLYFYWYRQILGQKVEFLVSFYNNEISEKSEIFDDQFSVERPDGSNFTLKIRSTKLEDSAMYFCASSVDFTFRPYEQYFGPGTRLTVT.

The V call is TRBV24-1, the J call TRBJ2-1, with D hard to call. The germline V gene encodes CDR1 KGHDR and CDR2 SFDVKD. Trimming shortened V by 5 bases and J by 10 bases, and 11 bases separated the two germline ends. The CDR3 runs to 12 residues. The CDR3 coding sequence is TGTGCCACCAGTGTTGATAGGAGCGAGCAGTTCTTC. Translation: CATSVDRSEQFF.

The rearrangement joins TRBV29-1 to TRBJ2-5, with TRBD1 matching 10 bases. After removal of 5 bases from V and 1 base from J, the junction contained 13 bases not matched to a gene. CDR1 and CDR2 (germline): SQVTM, ANQGSEA. The CDR3 has 17 amino acids. The CDR3 loop reads CSVPLAGTGDIQETQYF. CDR3 coding DNA: TGCAGCGTTCCCCTGGCCGGGACAGGGGATATCCAAGAGACCCAGTACTTC.

This clonotype was observed many times. This sequence joins TRBV7-2 and TRBJ2-7; TRBD2 matches 13 bases. The CDR3 loop spans 15 amino acids. Trimming at V came to 5 bases and at J to 1 base, leaving 2 bases not matched to a gene. CDR1 is SGHTA and CDR2 is FQGNSA in the germline V gene. Here the CDR3 reads CASSTGLAGSYEQYF. Here the CDR3 DNA reads TGTGCCAGCAGCACGGGACTAGCGGGATCCTACGAGCAGTACTTC. Variable domain in full (rest from reference TRBV7-2 and TRBJ2-7): GAGVSQSPSNKVTEKGKDVELRCDPISGHTALYWYRQSLGQGLEFLIYFQGNSAPDKSGLPSDRFSAERTGGSVSTLTIQRTQQEDSAVYLCASSTGLAGSYEQYFGPGTRLTVT.

This clonotype occurred a few times. The V call is TRBV2, the J call TRBJ2-2; 7 bases match TRBD1. Germline CDR1 reads SNHLY; CDR2 reads FYNNEI. After removal of 11 bases from V and 0 bases from J, the junction contained 12 bases not matched to a gene. The CDR3 has 16 residues. CDR3 sequence: CASVTDRAANTGELFF. DNA of the CDR3: TGTGCCTCTGTTACCGACAGGGCCGCGAACACCGGGGAGCTGTTTTTT. Looking up the rest from reference TRBV2 and TRBJ2-2 gives the full variable domain: EPEVTQTPSHQVTQMGQEVILRCVPISNHLYFYWYRQILGQKVEFLVSFYNNEISEKSEIFDDQFSVERPDGSNFTLKIRSTKLEDSAMYFCASVTDRAANTGELFFGEGSRLTVL.

The J gene is TRBJ2-7, the V gene TRBV9; TRBD1 matches at 9 bases. After removal of 0 bases from V and 3 bases from J, the junction contained 13 bases not matched to a gene. This CDR3 has 18 amino acids. Germline V CDR1 and CDR2: SGDLS, YYNGEE. The CDR3 protein is CASSVGPIPGQGNYEQYF. CDR3 DNA: TGTGCCAGCAGCGTAGGTCCCATCCCGGGACAGGGTAACTACGAGCAGTACTTC.

This clonotype was recorded at least ten times. The rearrangement uses TRBV7-2 and TRBJ1-1, with TRBD1 matching over 7 bases. CDR1 and CDR2 from the germline V gene are SGHTA and FQGNSA. V lost 5 bases and J lost 8; bases outside the gene matches: 8. The CDR3 consists of 13 residues. The CDR3 reads CASSLKRDSEAFF. The CDR3 nucleotides read TGTGCCAGCAGCCTAAAAAGGGACAGCGAAGCTTTCTTT.

The chain links TRBV4-3 to TRBJ2-7; tentatively, D is TRBD2 (6 bases). The CDR3 has 15 residues. CDR1 and CDR2 (germline): LGHNA, YSLEER. Trimming cost V 4 bases and J 2 bases, with 15 bases left between them. CDR3 nucleotide sequence: TGCGCCAGCAGCCTACACATGGCGGGGCCCTACGAGCAGTACTTC. Translating it yields CASSLHMAGPYEQYF.

This clonotype was detected ten times or more. This chain uses TRBV6-9 with TRBJ2-7; 11 nucleotides agree with TRBD2. After removal of 4 bases from V and 5 bases from J, the junction contained 4 bases not matched to a gene. The germline CDR1 and CDR2 sequences are MNHGY and SVAAGI. CDR3 length equals 14 residues. The CDR3 coding sequence is TGTGCCAGCAGTTCTGGGACTAGCGGCCACGAGCAGTACTTC. Protein sequence: CASSSGTSGHEQYF.

This clonotype was found many times. The V call is TRBV28, the J call TRBJ2-5; the match to TRBD2 covers 10 bases. Per the germline V gene, CDR1 is MDHEN and CDR2 is SYDVKM. The J segment lost 3 bases and the V segment lost 0 bases, leaving 7 bases of the junction unmatched. The CDR3 spans 17 residues. Written as DNA, the CDR3 is TGTGCCAGCAGTTTATGGCTAGCGGGAGTGGGAAAAGAGACCCAGTACTTC. Residues: CASSLWLAGVGKETQYF.

The V call is TRBV5-1, the J call TRBJ1-3; no clear D gene. Per the germline V gene, CDR1 is SGHRS and CDR2 is YFSETQ. The CDR3 spans 14 residues. V lost 0 bases and J 4 bases, leaving 8 bases between the germline ends. DNA for the CDR3: TGCGCCAGCAGCTTGGACATGTCGGGAAACACCATATATTTT. This encodes CASSLDMSGNTIYF.

This clonotype was counted a few times. The chain recombines TRBV18 with TRBJ1-2; 10 bases agree with TRBD1. The germline V gene has CDR1 KGHSH and CDR2 LQKENI. V lost 2 bases, J lost 8 bases, and 2 bases stayed unmatched. CDR3 length: 13 residues. CDR3 loop: CASSPGTGEGYTF. CDR3 bases: TGTGCCAGCTCACCAGGGACAGGGGAAGGCTACACCTTC.

This clonotype was detected a few times. The chain couples TRBV6-1 to TRBJ2-2, with 9 bases matching TRBD1. CDR3 length: 14 residues. Germline V gives CDR1 MNHNS, CDR2 SASEGT. With 11 bases clipped from V and 4 bases from J, the junction kept 8 bases outside the gene matches. CDR3 nucleotides: TGTGCCGCAACCGGGACAGGGCCCACCGGGGAGCTGTTTTTT. Its translation: CAATGTGPTGELFF.

This clonotype was found once. This rearrangement joins TRBV10-3 to TRBJ1-5; possible D gene TRBD1, 5 bases. Germline CDR1 is ENHRY and CDR2 is SYGVKD. The CDR3 length is 14 residues. The V end was cut by 2 bases, the J end by 7 bases, with 12 bases between. DNA for the CDR3: TGTGCCATCAGTGAGGGGGGGGTTCGACAGCCCCAGCATTTT. Protein: CAISEGGVRQPQHF.

V is TRBV6-2 or TRBV6-3 and J is TRBJ2-7; no firm D call. This CDR3 contains 12 residues. Per germline, CDR1 MNHEY and CDR2 SVGEGT. V dropped 2 bases and J dropped 3 bases, with 5 bases sitting between them. CDR3 protein: CASSYMFYEQYF. The CDR3 DNA reads TGTGCCAGCAGTTACATGTTCTACGAGCAGTACTTC.

V is TRBV18 and J is TRBJ2-7, with 7 bases aligning to TRBD1. This CDR3 has 15 residues. Germline loops: CDR1 KGHSH, CDR2 LQKENI. V shed 0 bases, J shed 7 bases, and the junction held 9 bases outside the gene matches. The CDR3 loop reads CASSPPGQPGGEQYF. In DNA, the CDR3 is TGTGCCAGCTCACCACCGGGACAGCCCGGTGGAGAGCAGTACTTC.